The 12 T cell receptor beta chains given below trace back to one sample, sequenced in a study of Ad26.COV2.S vaccination and SARS-CoV-2 variants. Clones were sequenced by immunoSEQ multiplex PCR, and TCRdb holds only the in-frame ones, with some missing. Of roughly 400,000 clones detected, about 90% appear once; the ten largest clones hold approximately 1.7%. Treatment here: 19 received Ad26.COV2.S at low or high dose, single or two shots; about 5 received placebo; per-sample allocation not given. Sampling was performed 63 days after the first vaccine or placebo injection. The material sequenced was peripheral blood, taken in a trial of Ad26.COV2.S vaccine versus placebo. The receptors were sampled from a person between 18 and 59 years old who received the Ad26.COV2.S COVID-19 vaccine or a placebo.

CDR3 sequence reads: CASRNRDSNSPLHF. CDR3 DNA: TGTGCCAGTAGAAACCGGGACAGTAATTCACCCCTCCACTTT. The V and J genes are TRBV19 and TRBJ1-6; 7 bases map to TRBD1. V lost 6 bases, J lost 6 bases, and 5 bases stayed unmatched. The CDR3 runs to 14 residues. Germline-derived CDR1 and CDR2 are LNHDA and SQIVND (reference sequence).

CDR3 bases: TGTGCCAGTAGTCCCGGACAGGGGGTCTCACCCCTCCACTTT. This translates into CASSPGQGVSPLHF. The chain combines TRBV19 with TRBJ1-6, with TRBD1 identical over 10 bases. With 5 bases clipped from V and 10 bases from J, the junction kept 5 bases outside the gene matches. CDR1 LNHDA and CDR2 SQIVND come from the germline V gene (reference sequence). This CDR3 contains 14 residues.

V is TRBV30 and J is TRBJ1-5; 8 bases align to TRBD1. The CDR3 is 13 amino acids. J was trimmed by 7 bases and V by 4 bases; bases with no gene match: 6. The germline CDR1 and CDR2 sequences are GTSNPN and SVGIG (reference sequence). CDR3 sequence reads: CAWTGQVNQPQHF. The CDR3 DNA sequence: TGTGCCTGGACGGGACAGGTTAACCAGCCCCAGCATTTT.

V and J are TRBV9 and TRBJ1-2; no clear D gene. Germline V CDR1 and CDR2: SGDLS, YYNGEE. The CDR3 totals 18 residues. V was cut by 3 bases and J by 0 bases, with 21 bases left in between. CDR3 sequence: CASSGTQSQPLANYGYTF. Written as DNA, the CDR3 is TGTGCCAGCAGCGGCACACAAAGCCAACCGTTAGCTAACTATGGCTACACCTTC.

The chain employs TRBV27 and TRBJ2-3; TRBD1 is a possible D gene (6 bases). The V gene's germline CDR1 is MNHEY and CDR2 SMNVEV (reference sequence). There are 16 residues in the CDR3. Trimming cost V 6 bases and J 4 bases, with 20 bases left between them. The CDR3 nucleotides are TGTGCCAGCAGCCTTTACCCCGCACAGGGAGCAGATACGCAGTATTTT. This encodes CASSLYPAQGADTQYF.

The chain carries TRBV30 and TRBJ2-2; no reliable D call. The CDR3 consists of 15 residues. Germline CDR1 is GTSNPN and CDR2 is SVGIG (reference sequence). Trimming removed 0 bases from V and 1 base from J, with 9 bases in between. CDR3 residues: CAWSVAAGNTGELFF. CDR3 in DNA: TGTGCCTGGAGTGTCGCGGCAGGGAACACCGGGGAGCTGTTTTTT.

The chain uses TRBV19 and TRBJ2-2; 7 bases align to TRBD1. The V gene's germline CDR1 is LNHDA and CDR2 SQIVND (reference sequence). The CDR3 runs to 16 residues. With 6 bases clipped from V and 5 bases from J, the junction kept 12 bases outside the gene matches. The CDR3 loop reads CASSSGTEYLTGELFF. The CDR3, as DNA: TGTGCCAGTAGCTCCGGGACAGAGTATCTGACCGGGGAGCTGTTTTTT.

This chain connects TRBV3-1 (or the pseudogene TRBV3-2) to TRBJ1-4, with D unresolved. Per germline, CDR1 LGHDT and CDR2 YNNKEL (reference sequence). V was shortened by 1 base and J by 8 bases, with 14 bases between the two germline ends. The CDR3 length is 15 residues. The chain's CDR3 is CASSQGNNRREKLFF. The CDR3, as DNA: TGTGCCAGCAGCCAAGGCAATAACCGTAGGGAAAAACTGTTTTTT.

V is TRBV7-9 and J is TRBJ1-1, with D maybe TRBD1 (5 bases). The germline V gene has CDR1 SEHNR and CDR2 FQNEAQ (reference sequence). This CDR3 region has 15 residues. The V gene lost 5 bases and the J gene lost 1 base, with 14 bases spanning the gap. The CDR3, as DNA: TGTGCCAGCAGCCCTAGTCGGGGCCCGAACACTGAAGCTTTCTTT. This translates into CASSPSRGPNTEAFF.

The CDR3 sequence: CASSETTTAKNIQYF. The CDR3 DNA reads as TGTGCCAGCAGTGAGACTACTACAGCGAAAAACATTCAGTACTTC. This rearrangement joins TRBV2 to TRBJ2-4, with a possible D match to TRBD2 (5 bases). The V and J ends lost 3 bases and 4 bases respectively, with 13 bases between them. The CDR3 totals 15 residues. Germline loops: CDR1 SNHLY, CDR2 FYNNEI.

The CDR3 is CATSDLFRGGVETGELFF. The CDR3 nucleotides read TGTGCCACCAGTGATTTGTTCCGGGGAGGGGTGGAGACCGGGGAGCTGTTTTTT. The rearrangement joins TRBV24-1 to TRBJ2-2; the match to TRBD2 covers 7 bases. The CDR3 loop spans 18 amino acids. Losses at the gene ends were 0 bases for V and 5 bases for J; bases not matched to a gene: 11. The germline gives CDR1 KGHDR, CDR2 SFDVKD.

The gene calls are TRBV29-1 and TRBJ2-5; 7 positions match TRBD2. The CDR3 is made up of 15 amino acids. The V segment lost 0 bases and the J segment 1 base; nucleotides outside the gene matches: 5. CDR1 SQVTM and CDR2 ANQGSEA come from the germline V gene. The CDR3 loop reads CSVEDLAESQETQYF. For the CDR3, the DNA is TGCAGCGTTGAAGATCTAGCGGAGTCCCAAGAGACCCAGTACTTC.